This T cell receptor beta chain was sequenced for a study of blood T cell repertoires in COVID-19. Per germline, CDR1 SEHNR and CDR2 FQNEAQ (reference sequence). V dropped 4 bases and J dropped 0; count of bases not matched to a gene: 4. The CDR3 has 15 residues. Clones were sequenced by immunoSEQ multiplex PCR, and TCRdb holds only the in-frame ones, with some missing. The table includes about 120,000 clones, roughly 74% detected once. Source material: peripheral blood. The gene calls are TRBV7-9 and TRBJ2-3; the match to TRBD2 covers 7 bases. This receptor was identified in a man in his 60s with acute or convalescent COVID-19. DNA for the CDR3: TGTGCCAGCAGCTCTAGCGGCGGAAGCACAGATACGCAGTATTTT. Protein product: CASSSSGGSTDTQYF.